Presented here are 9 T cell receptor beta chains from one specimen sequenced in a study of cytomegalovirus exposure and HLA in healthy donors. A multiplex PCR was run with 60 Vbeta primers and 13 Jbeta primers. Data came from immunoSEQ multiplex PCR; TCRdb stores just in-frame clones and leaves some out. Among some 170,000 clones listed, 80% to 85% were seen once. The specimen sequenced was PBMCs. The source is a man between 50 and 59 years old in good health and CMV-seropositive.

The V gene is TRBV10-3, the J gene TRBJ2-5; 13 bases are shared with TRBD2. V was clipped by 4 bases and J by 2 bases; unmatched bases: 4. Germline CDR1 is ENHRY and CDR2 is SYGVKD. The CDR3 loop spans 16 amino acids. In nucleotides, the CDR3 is TGTGCCATCAGTGGGACTAGCGGGGGACCTCAAGAGACCCAGTACTTC. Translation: CAISGTSGGPQETQYF.

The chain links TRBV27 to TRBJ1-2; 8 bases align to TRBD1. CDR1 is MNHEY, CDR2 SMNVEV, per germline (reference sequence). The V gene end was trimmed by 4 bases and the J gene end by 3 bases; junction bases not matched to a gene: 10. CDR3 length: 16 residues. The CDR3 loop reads CASSSAMDRVYYGYTF. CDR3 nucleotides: TGTGCCAGCAGTTCAGCCATGGACAGGGTTTACTATGGCTACACCTTC.

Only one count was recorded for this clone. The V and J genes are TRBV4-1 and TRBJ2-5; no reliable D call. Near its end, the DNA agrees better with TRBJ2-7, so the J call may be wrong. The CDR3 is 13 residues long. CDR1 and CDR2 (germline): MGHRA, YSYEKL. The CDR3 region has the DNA TGCGCCAGCAGCCAGAAGCCGCAATACGAGCAGTACTTC. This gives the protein CASSQKPQYEQYF.

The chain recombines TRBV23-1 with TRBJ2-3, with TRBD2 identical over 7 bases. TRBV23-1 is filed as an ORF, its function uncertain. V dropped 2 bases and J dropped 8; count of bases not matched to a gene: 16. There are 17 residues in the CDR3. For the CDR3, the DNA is TGCGCCAGCAGTCAAATCCCGGGACTACCTTGGGTTGGTACGCAGTATTTT. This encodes CASSQIPGLPWVGTQYF.

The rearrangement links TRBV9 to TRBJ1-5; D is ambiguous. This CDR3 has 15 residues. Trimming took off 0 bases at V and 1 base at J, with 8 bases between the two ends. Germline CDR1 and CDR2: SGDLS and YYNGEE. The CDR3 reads CASSVGPGSNQPQHF. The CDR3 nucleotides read TGTGCCAGCAGCGTAGGGCCGGGGAGCAATCAGCCCCAGCATTTT. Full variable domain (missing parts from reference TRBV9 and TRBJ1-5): DSGVTQTPKHLITATGQRVTLRCSPRSGDLSVYWYQQSLDQGLQFLIQYYNGEERAKGNILERFSAQQFPDLHSELNLSSLELGDSALYFCASSVGPGSNQPQHFGDGTRLSIL.

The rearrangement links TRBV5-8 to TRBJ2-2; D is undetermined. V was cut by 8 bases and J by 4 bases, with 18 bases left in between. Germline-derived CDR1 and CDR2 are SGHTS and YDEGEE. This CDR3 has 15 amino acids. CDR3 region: CASVLGSSFTGELFF. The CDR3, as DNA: TGTGCCAGTGTCCTTGGTAGCTCCTTCACCGGGGAGCTGTTTTTT.

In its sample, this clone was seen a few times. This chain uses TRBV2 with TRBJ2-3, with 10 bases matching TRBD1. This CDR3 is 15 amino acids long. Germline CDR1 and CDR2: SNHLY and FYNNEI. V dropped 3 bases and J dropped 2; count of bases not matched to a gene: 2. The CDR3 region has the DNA TGTGCCAGCAGTGAGGACAGGGGGAACACAGATACGCAGTATTTT. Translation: CASSEDRGNTDTQYF.

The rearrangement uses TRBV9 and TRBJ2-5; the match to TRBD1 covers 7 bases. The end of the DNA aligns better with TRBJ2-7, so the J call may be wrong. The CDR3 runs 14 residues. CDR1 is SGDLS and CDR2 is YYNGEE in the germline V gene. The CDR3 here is CASSVSRDSYEQYF. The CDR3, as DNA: TGTGCCAGCAGCGTATCCCGGGACAGCTACGAGCAGTACTTC.

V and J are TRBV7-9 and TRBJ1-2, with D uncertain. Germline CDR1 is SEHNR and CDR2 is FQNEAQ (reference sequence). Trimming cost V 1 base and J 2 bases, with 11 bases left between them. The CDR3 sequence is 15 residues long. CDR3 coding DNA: TGTGCCAGCAGCTTAGTGCTCGGTTCGAACTATGGCTACACCTTC. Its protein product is CASSLVLGSNYGYTF.